The 2 T cell receptor beta chains listed next were all sequenced from one sample in a study of T cell repertoires in cytomegalovirus infection. MiXCR, applied by TCRdb to the reads, yields one record per CDR3 protein. The data contain under 850,000 distinct CDR3 sequences, roughly 35% of them singletons. The sequenced sample was PBMCs. These receptor sequences come from a human donor in good health (CMV status not recorded). Some clones in this sample may be carry-over from other donors' samples.

The chain employs TRBV24-1 and TRBJ2-3, with D possibly TRBD2 on 5 matching bases. CDR3 size: 16 residues. Germline-derived CDR1 and CDR2 are KGHDR and SFDVKD. Trimming removed 6 bases at V and 0 bases at J, with 15 bases between. CDR3 nucleotide sequence: TGTGCCACCAGTTCCGGGAAAGATGTTAGCACAGATACGCAGTATTTT. It encodes CATSSGKDVSTDTQYF.

The rearrangement links TRBV19 to TRBJ2-7, with 7 bases that match TRBD2. The CDR3 runs to 15 residues. V was pared by 5 bases and J by 2 bases, with 9 bases of the junction left unmatched. Germline-derived CDR1 and CDR2 are LNHDA and SQIVND (reference sequence). In nucleotides, the CDR3 is TGTGCCAGTAGTCACATGGCTAGCGGAACCTACGAGCAGTACTTC. Protein: CASSHMASGTYEQYF.